The 32 T cell receptor beta chains given below trace back to one sample, sequenced in a study of blood T cell repertoires in COVID-19. Data came from immunoSEQ multiplex PCR; TCRdb stores just in-frame clones and leaves some out. The sample lists roughly 180,000 clones, approximately 88% occurring once. The sequencing input was peripheral blood. These TCRs come from a woman aged 30 to 39 with acute or convalescent COVID-19.

The rearrangement links TRBV28 to TRBJ2-5; TRBD2 aligns across 11 bases. V trimming: 4 bases; J trimming: 7 bases; junction bases outside the gene matches: 14. Germline lookup yields CDR1 MDHEN and CDR2 SYDVKM. CDR3 size: 17 residues. CDR3 DNA: TGTGCCAGCAGTTCCTACCGACTAGCGGGACCCCAACGGACCCAGTACTTC. Translation: CASSSYRLAGPQRTQYF.

The chain uses TRBV27 and TRBJ1-1; 9 bases match TRBD1. The ends lost 7 bases at V and 8 bases at J; junction bases unmatched: 2. Germline V gene lookup returns CDR1 MNHEY and CDR2 SMNVEV (reference sequence). The length of the CDR3 is 11 residues. The CDR3 DNA reads as TGTGCCAGCATAGGGACAGGGGAAGCTTTCTTT. It encodes CASIGTGEAFF.

V gene TRBV6-5 combines with J gene TRBJ1-5; D is uncertain. The CDR3 contains 10 residues. The V and J ends lost 8 bases and 7 bases respectively, with 6 bases between them. In germline, CDR1 is MNHEY, CDR2 SVGAGI. This CDR3 is CASGLQPQHF. The CDR3 DNA reads TGTGCCAGCGGACTGCAGCCCCAGCATTTT.

This chain uses TRBV28 with TRBJ1-1; D is unclear. From germline, CDR1 is MDHEN and CDR2 SYDVKM. The CDR3 totals 13 residues. V shed 2 bases and J shed 6 bases, with 10 bases lying between them. CDR3 in amino acids: CASSLKAGSEAFF. The CDR3 DNA reads TGTGCCAGCAGTTTAAAGGCGGGCTCTGAAGCTTTCTTT.

The chain links TRBV2 to TRBJ2-3; D remains ambiguous. Deletions cut 7 bases from V and 1 base from J, with 12 bases between. The CDR3 sequence is 14 residues long. Germline CDR1 is SNHLY and CDR2 is FYNNEI. This CDR3 is CASKTVSGTDTQYF. The CDR3 region has the DNA TGTGCCAGCAAAACGGTATCTGGCACAGATACGCAGTATTTT.

The V gene is TRBV28, the J gene TRBJ2-7; a possible D gene is TRBD2 (6 bases). The CDR3 has 18 residues. Germline CDR1 is MDHEN and CDR2 is SYDVKM. V lost 2 bases, J lost 2 bases, and 22 bases lay in between. Here the CDR3 DNA reads TGTGCCAGCAGTTTAGTGGGCGGAGGGAGGAAGTGGACCTACGAGCAGTACTTC. Residues: CASSLVGGGRKWTYEQYF.

The chain combines TRBV10-2 with TRBJ1-2, with TRBD1 matching over 7 bases. Germline CDR1 and CDR2: WSHSY and SAAADI. The CDR3 loop spans 14 amino acids. Losses at the gene ends were 5 bases for V and 2 bases for J; bases not matched to a gene: 5. CDR3 protein: CASSSGQWNYGYTF. As DNA, the CDR3 is TGCGCCAGCAGTTCGGGACAGTGGAACTATGGCTACACCTTC.

The V and J genes are TRBV5-1 and TRBJ2-3; the D is unclear. V lost 0 bases and J 6 bases, leaving 8 bases between the germline ends. Germline CDR1 reads SGHRS; CDR2 reads YFSETQ. CDR3 length: 13 residues. CDR3 sequence: CASSLGVSDTQYF. The CDR3 coding sequence is TGCGCCAGCAGCTTGGGAGTTTCTGATACGCAGTATTTT.

This clone was seen only once. The gene calls are TRBV30 and TRBJ2-2; possible D gene TRBD2, 7 bases. The germline V gene has CDR1 GTSNPN and CDR2 SVGIG (reference sequence). With 4 bases removed from V and 7 bases from J, the gap between germline ends came to 13 bases. CDR3 size: 13 residues. CDR3 bases: TGTGCCTGGACTAGGGGGGGGCACGGGGAGCTGTTTTTT. Residues: CAWTRGGHGELFF.

The J gene is TRBJ2-1, the V gene TRBV11-2; 7 bases align to TRBD2. The CDR3 is 14 amino acids. Germline trimming cut 5 bases from V and 6 bases from J; bases unmatched to any gene: 7. The germline gives CDR1 SGHAT, CDR2 FQNNGV. DNA of the CDR3: TGTGCCAGCAGCGGGCTAGCGGACCCCAATGAGCAGTTCTTC. It is translated as CASSGLADPNEQFF. The full variable domain, rest sourced from reference TRBV11-2 and TRBJ2-1, is EAGVAQSPRYKIIEKRQSVAFWCNPISGHATLYWYQQILGQGPKLLIQFQNNGVVDDSQLPKDRFSAERLKGVDSTLKIQPAKLEDSAVYLCASSGLADPNEQFFGPGTRLTVL.

V is TRBV11-3 and J is TRBJ2-7, with D possibly being TRBD2 (5 bases). CDR1 SGHNT and CDR2 YENEEA come from the germline V gene. This CDR3 comprises 12 residues. With 6 bases removed from V and 5 bases from J, the gap between germline ends came to 11 bases. CDR3 sequence (DNA): TGTGCCAGCAGTCGCGGACTCGACGAGCAGTACTTC. It specifies CASSRGLDEQYF. The full variable domain, in which reference TRBV11-3 and TRBJ2-7 provide the parts outside the CDR3, is EAGVVQSPRYKIIEKKQPVAFWCNPISGHNTLYWYLQNLGQGPELLIRYENEEAVDDSQLPKDRFSAERLKGVDSTLKIQPAELGDSAVYLCASSRGLDEQYFGPGTRLTVT.

This chain connects TRBV21-1 to TRBJ1-1; TRBD1 was called by the table and not checked on the DNA. TRBV21-1 is a known pseudogene. The CDR3 consists of 15 residues. CDR3 residues: CASSKLQGSDTEAFF. The CDR3 DNA is TGTGCCAGCAGCAAATTGCAGGGATCGGACACTGAAGCTTTCTTT.

This clone was seen once. The V call is TRBV3-1 (or the pseudogene TRBV3-2), the J call TRBJ2-2, with D possibly matching TRBD1 (5 bases). Germline V gene sequence: CDR1 LGHDT, CDR2 YNNKEL (reference sequence). This CDR3 has 16 amino acids. V lost 0 bases to trimming and J lost 4 bases, with 12 bases between them. CDR3: CASSQDPGLLTGELFF. The CDR3 region has the DNA TGTGCCAGCAGCCAAGATCCAGGGCTACTCACCGGGGAGCTGTTTTTT.

The V call is TRBV3-1 (or the pseudogene TRBV3-2), the J call TRBJ1-1, with no clear D. The V end lost 4 bases, the J end lost 13 bases, and 19 bases lay between the germline ends. Germline CDR1 and CDR2: LGHDT and YNNKEL (reference sequence). This CDR3 spans 13 amino acids. The CDR3 here is CASSRSTGVKLFF. In DNA form, the CDR3 reads TGTGCCAGCAGCCGATCTACCGGGGTGAAGCTTTTCTTT.

The chain combines TRBV5-1 with TRBJ2-1; 8 bases line up with TRBD2. The CDR3 is made up of 15 amino acids. Germline CDR1 is SGHRS and CDR2 is YFSETQ. Trimming took 4 bases from V and 4 from J; bases not matched to a gene: 7. The CDR3 DNA is TGCGCCAGCAGCCCCACTAGCGGAGAGTACAATGAGCAGTTCTTC. It translates to CASSPTSGEYNEQFF.

Only one count was recorded for this clone. The genes are TRBV28 and TRBJ2-3; 7 nucleotides align to TRBD2. V shed 6 bases, J shed 3 bases, and the junction held 3 bases outside the gene matches. Looked up from germline, CDR1 is MDHEN and CDR2 is SYDVKM. This CDR3 region has 13 residues. The CDR3 nucleotides read TGTGCCAGCAGGCGCGGGAGTACAGATACGCAGTATTTT. It is translated as CASRRGSTDTQYF.

This clone appeared once. The chain uses TRBV6-6 and TRBJ1-3, with D perhaps matching TRBD1 (5 bases). This CDR3 contains 11 residues. Germline assignment: CDR1 MNHNY and CDR2 SVGAGI (reference sequence). V shed 7 bases and J shed 9 bases, with 10 bases lying between them. CDR3: CASTGGGTIYF. In DNA form, the CDR3 reads TGTGCCAGCACAGGCGGGGGCACCATATATTTT.

The V and J genes are TRBV5-1 and TRBJ2-1; D not certain. The germline V gene encodes CDR1 SGHRS and CDR2 YFSETQ. The V and J ends lost 7 bases and 0 bases respectively, with 11 bases between them. The CDR3 loop spans 14 amino acids. This CDR3 reads CASASQSSYNEQFF. For the CDR3, the DNA is TGCGCCAGCGCCTCCCAGTCCTCCTACAATGAGCAGTTCTTC. The full variable domain, in which reference TRBV5-1 and TRBJ2-1 provide the parts outside the CDR3, is KAGVTQTPRYLIKTRGQQVTLSCSPISGHRSVSWYQQTPGQGLQFLFEYFSETQRNKGNFPGRFSGRQFSNSRSEMNVSTLELGDSALYLCASASQSSYNEQFFGPGTRLTVL.

The CDR3 region has the DNA TGTGCCAGCAGCTTAAGCGGAATCTCTGGAAACACCATATATTTT. Protein: CASSLSGISGNTIYF. The chain is built from TRBV7-6 and TRBJ1-3; no reliable D call. CDR3 size: 15 residues. Germline lookup yields CDR1 SGHVS and CDR2 FNYEAQ. Trimming shortened V by 2 bases and J by 0 bases, and 8 bases separated the two germline ends.

The V call is TRBV19, the J call TRBJ1-1; D call uncertain. The CDR3 is made up of 13 amino acids. Germline V gives CDR1 LNHDA, CDR2 SQIVND (reference sequence). Trimming shortened V by 3 bases and J by 11 bases, and 16 bases separated the two germline ends. The CDR3 DNA is TGTGCCAGTAGTATTTTCCCAGCAGGAAAGGCTTTCTTT. Residues: CASSIFPAGKAFF.

This chain joins TRBV5-4 and TRBJ2-7; tentatively, D is TRBD1 (5 bases). CDR1 is SGHNT, CDR2 YYREEE, per germline (reference sequence). CDR3 size: 13 residues. The ends were cut back, 0 bases at V and 4 bases at J, with 8 bases in the middle. CDR3 coding DNA: TGTGCCAGCAGCTTGGAGGGGCCATACGAGCAGTACTTC. Its protein product is CASSLEGPYEQYF.

Only one count was recorded for this clone. The V gene is TRBV6-6, the J gene TRBJ1-3, with 10 nucleotides matching TRBD1. CDR3 length equals 16 residues. Trimming removed 5 bases from V and 0 bases from J; junction bases left unmatched: 4. CDR1 MNHNY and CDR2 SVGAGI come from the germline V gene (reference sequence). CDR3 residues: CASSRQGALSGNTIYF. CDR3 in DNA: TGTGCCAGCAGTCGACAGGGGGCACTCTCTGGAAACACCATATATTTT.

V and J are TRBV3-1 (or the pseudogene TRBV3-2) and TRBJ2-7, with 9 bases matching TRBD2. Germline loops: CDR1 LGHDT, CDR2 YNNKEL (reference sequence). The CDR3 is made up of 15 amino acids. The junction had 4 bases not matched to a gene; V was cut back by 1 base and J by 3 bases. The CDR3 DNA reads as TGTGCCAGCAGCCAAGGACTAGCGGCCTACTACGAGCAGTACTTC. It encodes CASSQGLAAYYEQYF.

The CDR3 nucleotides are TGTGCCAGCAGTTTGGGGGACTTCTATAGCGAGCAGTACTTC. Protein product: CASSLGDFYSEQYF. The chain has TRBV28 and TRBJ2-7, with D perhaps matching TRBD2 (6 bases). The CDR3 extends over 14 amino acids. The germline CDR1 and CDR2 sequences are MDHEN and SYDVKM. Trimming pared 3 bases from V and 6 bases from J, leaving 15 bases between.

The chain recombines TRBV7-9 with TRBJ1-1; D unclear. The CDR3 is 14 residues long. Germline-derived CDR1 and CDR2 are SEHNR and FQNEAQ (reference sequence). With 3 bases removed from V and 4 bases from J, the gap between germline ends came to 12 bases. In nucleotides, the CDR3 is TGTGCCAGCAGCTTCGGTCAGGTCAGCACTGAAGCTTTCTTT. As protein: CASSFGQVSTEAFF.

This clone was detected once. The junction departs from the called germline gene at one end, perhaps through a read error. The chain links TRBV7-7 to TRBJ2-3, with 14 bases aligning to TRBD2. The germline V gene encodes CDR1 SSHAT and CDR2 FNYEAQ (reference sequence). The CDR3 totals 15 residues. Written as DNA, the CDR3 is TGTGCTAGCAGCCAGACTAGCGGGAGGGCTGATACGCAGTATTTT. Protein product: CASSQTSGRADTQYF.

CDR3 nucleotide sequence: TGTGCCAGTGGACAGTTTTATGGCTACACCTTC. This sequence encodes CASGQFYGYTF. This rearrangement joins TRBV19 to TRBJ1-2; a weak D match, TRBD1 (6 bases). Germline V CDR1 and CDR2: LNHDA, SQIVND (reference sequence). The ends were cut back, 8 bases at V and 5 bases at J, with 9 bases in the middle. The CDR3 is 11 residues long.

The chain couples TRBV28 to TRBJ1-1; D not certain. Deletions cut 8 bases from V and 2 bases from J, with 9 bases between. The CDR3 is made up of 12 amino acids. Germline lookup yields CDR1 MDHEN and CDR2 SYDVKM. The chain's CDR3 is CASGWANTEAFF. CDR3 in DNA: TGTGCCAGCGGTTGGGCTAACACTGAAGCTTTCTTT.

This clone was observed a handful of times. The rearrangement joins TRBV7-8 to TRBJ1-2, with no clear D. The V gene lost 5 bases and the J gene lost 6 bases, with 16 bases spanning the gap. The length of the CDR3 is 14 residues. Germline assignment: CDR1 SGHVS and CDR2 FQNEAQ. This CDR3 reads CASSPGGRNNGYTF. In nucleotides, the CDR3 is TGTGCCAGCAGCCCTGGAGGGCGCAATAATGGCTACACCTTC.

V and J are TRBV6-5 and TRBJ2-7, with 8 positions matching TRBD1. Germline V CDR1 and CDR2: MNHEY, SVGAGI. The CDR3 runs to 14 residues. V shed 5 bases, J shed 6 bases, and the junction held 9 bases outside the gene matches. The CDR3: CASSPIQGALEQYF. CDR3 DNA sequence: TGTGCCAGCAGTCCTATCCAGGGGGCTCTCGAGCAGTACTTC.

This clone showed up just once. The chain uses TRBV28 and TRBJ1-2; maybe TRBD1 (6 bases). There are 15 residues in the CDR3. Germline loops: CDR1 MDHEN, CDR2 SYDVKM. The V end was cut by 7 bases, the J end by 4 bases, with 19 bases between. The DNA of the CDR3 is TGTGCCAGCACTTCGCCACAGGGAAGGGGCTATGGCTACACCTTC. Translating gives CASTSPQGRGYGYTF.

This clone has a single count. The sample holds other DNA sequences that translate to the same CDR3. V usage is TRBV2 and J usage is TRBJ1-1, with 7 bases that match TRBD1. Germline loops: CDR1 SNHLY, CDR2 FYNNEI. The length of the CDR3 is 13 residues. V lost 5 bases to trimming and J lost 5 bases; unmatched junction nucleotides: 5. Here the CDR3 DNA reads TGTGCCAGCAGTTCACAGGGGAATACTGAAGCTTTCTTT. Its protein product is CASSSQGNTEAFF.